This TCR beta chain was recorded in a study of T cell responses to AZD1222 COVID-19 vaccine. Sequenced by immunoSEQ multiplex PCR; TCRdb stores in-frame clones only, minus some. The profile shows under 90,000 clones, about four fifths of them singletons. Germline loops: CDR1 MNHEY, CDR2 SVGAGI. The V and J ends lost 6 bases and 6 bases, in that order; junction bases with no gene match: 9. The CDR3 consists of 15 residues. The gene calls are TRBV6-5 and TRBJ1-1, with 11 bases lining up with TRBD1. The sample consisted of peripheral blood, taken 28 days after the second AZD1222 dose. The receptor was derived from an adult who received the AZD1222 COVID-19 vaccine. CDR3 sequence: CASSLGQGAGAEAFF. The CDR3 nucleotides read TGTGCCAGCAGCTTAGGACAGGGGGCGGGGGCTGAAGCTTTCTTT.